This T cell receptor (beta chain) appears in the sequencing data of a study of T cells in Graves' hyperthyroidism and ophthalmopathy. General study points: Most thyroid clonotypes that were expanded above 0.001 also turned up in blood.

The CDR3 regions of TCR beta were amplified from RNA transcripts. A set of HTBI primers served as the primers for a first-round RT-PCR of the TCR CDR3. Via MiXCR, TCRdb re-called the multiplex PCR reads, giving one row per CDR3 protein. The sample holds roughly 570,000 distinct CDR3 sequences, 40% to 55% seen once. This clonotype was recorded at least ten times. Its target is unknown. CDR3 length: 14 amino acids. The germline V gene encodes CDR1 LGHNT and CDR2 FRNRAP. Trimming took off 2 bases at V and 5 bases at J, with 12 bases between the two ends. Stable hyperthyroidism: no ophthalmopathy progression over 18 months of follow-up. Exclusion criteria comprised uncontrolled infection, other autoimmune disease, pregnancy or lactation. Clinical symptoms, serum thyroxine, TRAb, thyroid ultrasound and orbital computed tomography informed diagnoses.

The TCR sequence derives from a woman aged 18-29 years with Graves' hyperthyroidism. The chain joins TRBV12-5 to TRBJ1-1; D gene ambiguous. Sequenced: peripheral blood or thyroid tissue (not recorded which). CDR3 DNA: TGTGCTAGTGGTTTGTTTGGAGTCAATACTGAAGCTTTCTTT. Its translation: CASGLFGVNTEAFF.